The 3 T cell receptor beta chains below all came from one sample that was sequenced in a study of Graves' ophthalmopathy and Graves' hyperthyroidism. TCR beta CDR3 regions were amplified from RNA transcripts. An opening RT-PCR round employed HTBI primers and preceded a second-round multiplex PCR. Via MiXCR, TCRdb re-called the multiplex PCR reads, giving one row per CDR3 protein. The table includes approximately 540,000 distinct CDR3 sequences, about 35% detected once. The sequencing input was peripheral blood or thyroid tissue (not recorded which). The source of these receptors is an adult man with Graves' hyperthyroidism.

The table lists this clonotype with a count of one. V and J are TRBV10-3 and TRBJ1-2; no firm D call. Germline CDR1 is ENHRY and CDR2 is SYGVKD. The V end was cut by 5 bases, the J end by 6 bases, with 16 bases between. There are 14 residues in the CDR3. CDR3 protein: CAISYSKEWDGYTF. CDR3 sequence (DNA): TGTGCCATCAGTTACTCGAAAGAGTGGGATGGCTACACCTTC.

This clonotype was counted ten times or more. The chain joins TRBV12-3 or TRBV12-4 to TRBJ1-2; tentatively, D is TRBD1 (6 bases). This CDR3 comprises 15 residues. The V and J ends lost 3 bases and 8 bases respectively, with 19 bases between them. The CDR3 DNA reads TGTGCCAGCAGTTTCTCCTTCACAGGGACCTACGGCTACACCTTC. Translating it yields CASSFSFTGTYGYTF.

This clonotype was seen ten or more times. The chain has TRBV20-1 and TRBJ1-2; D is ambiguous. The V end was cut by 0 bases, the J end by 4 bases, with 12 bases between. This CDR3 region has 14 residues. Germline V gene data show CDR1 as DFQATT and CDR2 as SNEGSKA (reference sequence). CDR3 in amino acids: CSARDPSGVYGYTF. In nucleotides, the CDR3 is TGCAGTGCTAGAGATCCGTCTGGGGTCTATGGCTACACCTTC.